This is a list of T cell receptor beta chains from one sample in a study of shared clonotypes between healthy human individuals. The table came from immunoSEQ multiplex PCR; TCRdb's copy has only in-frame clones and leaves some out. The repertoire has a few million clones, about 92% of them found once; the top ten carry roughly 0.36%. Sequenced input: naive CD4+ T cells from PBMCs. The receptors were sampled from a man in his late teens or twenties in good health. Some clones in this sample may be carry-over from other donors' samples. The CDR3 runs from the conserved cysteine through the conserved F or W. A D gene is named only where the DNA matches it firmly. Clone size, where shown, is once, few, many, or a class for clones that have expanded.

cdr3_aa,cdr3_nt,d_call,v_call,j_call,clone_size
CASSLSGDTQYF,TGTGCCAGCAGTTTATCGGGGGATACGCAGTATTTT,-,TRBV28,TRBJ2-3,-
CASSQDADTQYF,TGCGCCAGCAGTCAAGACGCGGATACGCAGTATTTT,-,TRBV23-1,TRBJ2-3,few
CASSSDRGPYEQYF,TGTGCCAGCAGCTCTGACAGGGGACCCTACGAGCAGTACTTC,TRBD1,TRBV7-2,TRBJ2-7,once
CASSDDLLNEQFF,TGTGCCAGCAGTGACGATTTGCTCAATGAGCAGTTCTTC,-,TRBV2,TRBJ2-1,-
CASSLRLAGGPSTDTQYF,TGTGCCAGCAGCTTAAGGCTAGCGGGAGGCCCTAGCACAGATACGCAGTATTTT,TRBD2,TRBV7-3,TRBJ2-3,-
CASRNRWGSQPQHF,TGTGCCAGCAGGAACCGGTGGGGGTCTCAGCCCCAGCATTTT,-,TRBV28,TRBJ1-5,-
CASSISPAGVTGYNEQFF,TGTGCCAGTAGTATCTCCCCGGCGGGGGTGACAGGATACAATGAGCAGTTCTTC,-,TRBV19,TRBJ2-1,-
CASSLSSYEQYF,TGTGCCAGCAGTCTGAGCTCCTACGAGCAGTACTTC,-,TRBV2,TRBJ2-7,-
CASSQQGVTEAFF,TGCGCCAGCAGCCAACAGGGGGTCACTGAAGCTTTCTTT,TRBD1,TRBV4-1,TRBJ1-1,-
CASSLDYGRGDTQYF,TGTGCCAGCAGCTTAGACTATGGCAGGGGGGATACGCAGTATTTT,TRBD1,TRBV7-2,TRBJ2-3,-
CASGSQLTDTQYF,TGTGCCAGCGGGTCACAACTCACAGATACGCAGTATTTT,-,TRBV6-1,TRBJ2-3,-
CASSLSTGMSGYTF,TGTGCCAGCAGCCTTTCGACAGGGATGAGCGGCTACACCTTC,TRBD1,TRBV14,TRBJ1-2,-
CASRKVTPLQETQYF,TGTGCCAGCAGGAAGGTTACCCCATTACAAGAGACCCAGTACTTC,-,TRBV6-1,TRBJ2-5,-
CASSLAEANTGELFF,TGTGCCAGCAGCTTAGCAGAAGCGAACACCGGGGAGCTGTTTTTT,-,TRBV7-9,TRBJ2-2,once
CASAGLAGESADTQYF,TGTGCCAGCGCCGGACTAGCGGGAGAGTCCGCAGATACGCAGTATTTT,TRBD2,TRBV25-1,TRBJ2-3,-
CASSSRTGSYEQYF,TGTGCCAGCAGCTCAAGGACAGGCTCCTACGAGCAGTACTTC,TRBD1,TRBV7-9,TRBJ2-7,-
CSFDRTDTQYF,TGCAGTTTCGACCGCACAGATACGCAGTATTTT,-,TRBV20-1,TRBJ2-3,-
CASSFRRLGGETQYF,TGTGCCAGCAGCTTCCGGCGCCTCGGGGGGGAGACCCAGTACTTC,TRBD2,TRBV5-6,TRBJ2-5,-
CASSITGTSGGNEQFF,TGTGCCAGCAGCATAACCGGGACTAGCGGCGGCAATGAGCAGTTCTTC,TRBD2,TRBV7-3,TRBJ2-1,-
CASGSYNDRGEAFF,TGTGCTAGTGGTTCATACAACGACAGGGGTGAAGCTTTCTTT,TRBD1,TRBV12-5,TRBJ1-1,-
CASSPPGLGPEKLFF,TGTGCCAGCTCACCACCGGGTTTGGGACCAGAAAAACTGTTTTTT,-,TRBV18,TRBJ1-4,-
CASSPTSDRTDTQYF,TGCGCCAGCAGCCCGACCTCAGATCGCACAGATACGCAGTATTTT,-,TRBV5-1,TRBJ2-3,-
CASSFTGPQPQHF,TGTGCCAGCAGCTTCACAGGGCCTCAGCCCCAGCATTTT,-,TRBV7-3,TRBJ1-5,-
CASSYLTSPSEQYF,TGTGCCAGCAGTTACCTTACTTCTCCAAGCGAGCAGTACTTC,-,TRBV6-6,TRBJ2-7,-
CASSYSRGAETQYF,TGTGCCAGCAGTTATTCCAGGGGAGCGGAGACCCAGTACTTC,-,TRBV6-5,TRBJ2-5,-
CASNSPISSYEQYF,TGTGCCAGCAATAGCCCCATAAGCTCCTACGAGCAGTACTTC,-,TRBV28,TRBJ2-7,-
CATAIGTSGSGGELFF,TGTGCCACAGCAATAGGGACTAGCGGGAGTGGCGGGGAGCTGTTTTTT,TRBD2,TRBV2,TRBJ2-2,-
CSTSRTSGMGNEQFF,TGCAGCACCTCCCGGACTAGCGGGATGGGCAATGAGCAGTTCTTC,TRBD2,TRBV29-1,TRBJ2-1,-
CASSPKGNTIYF,TGTGCCAGCAGCCCGAAGGGAAACACCATATATTTT,-,TRBV9,TRBJ1-3,-
CASSYQGGYEQYF,TGTGCCAGCAGTTACCAGGGAGGTTACGAGCAGTACTTC,-,TRBV6-5,TRBJ2-7,-
CASSLGGDWGNQPQHF,TGTGCCAGCAGCTTGGGCGGGGACTGGGGCAATCAGCCCCAGCATTTT,-,TRBV5-4,TRBJ1-5,-
CASSYLSGNTIYF,TGTGCCAGCAGTTACCTGTCTGGAAACACCATATATTTT,-,TRBV6-5,TRBJ1-3,-
CASSRVFYTDTQYF,TGTGCCAGCAGTCGGGTATTTTACACAGATACGCAGTATTTT,-,TRBV11-2,TRBJ2-3,-
CASSATGRVVYEQYF,TGTGCCAGCAGTGCGACGGGCCGTGTCGTCTACGAGCAGTACTTC,-,TRBV6-5,TRBJ2-7,-
CASSSLTGDQPQHF,TGTGCCAGCAGCTCCCTGACAGGGGACCAGCCCCAGCATTTT,TRBD1,TRBV7-9,TRBJ1-5,-
CASSPQGRYEKLFF,TGTGCCAGCAGCCCTCAGGGGCGGTATGAAAAACTGTTTTTT,-,TRBV7-9,TRBJ1-4,-
CASSLGPYSNQPQHF,TGCGCCAGCAGCCTCGGGCCCTATAGCAATCAGCCCCAGCATTTT,-,TRBV5-1,TRBJ1-5,-
CASSLGQPGNTIYF,TGTGCCAGCAGCTTAGGACAACCTGGAAACACCATATATTTT,-,TRBV11-3,TRBJ1-3,-
CASSSGLAGGTDTQYF,TGTGCCAGCAGCTCGGGACTAGCGGGTGGCACAGATACGCAGTATTTT,TRBD2,TRBV7-9,TRBJ2-3,once
CASSVLGPPNTGELFF,TGTGCCAGCAGCGTTTTGGGTCCGCCGAACACCGGGGAGCTGTTTTTT,-,TRBV9,TRBJ2-2,-